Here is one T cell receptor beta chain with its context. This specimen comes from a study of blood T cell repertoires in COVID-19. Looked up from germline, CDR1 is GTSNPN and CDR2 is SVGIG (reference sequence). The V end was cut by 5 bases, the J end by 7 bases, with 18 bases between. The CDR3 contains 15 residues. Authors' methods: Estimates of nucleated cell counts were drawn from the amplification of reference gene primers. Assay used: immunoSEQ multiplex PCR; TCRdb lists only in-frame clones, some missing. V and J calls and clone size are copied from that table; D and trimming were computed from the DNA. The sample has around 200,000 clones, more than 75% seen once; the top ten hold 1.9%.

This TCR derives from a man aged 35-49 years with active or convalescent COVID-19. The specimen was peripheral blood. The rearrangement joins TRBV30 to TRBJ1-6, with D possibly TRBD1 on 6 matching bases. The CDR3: CAWQPGASRNSPLHF. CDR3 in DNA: TGTGCCTGGCAACCAGGGGCCTCTCGGAATTCACCCCTCCACTTT.